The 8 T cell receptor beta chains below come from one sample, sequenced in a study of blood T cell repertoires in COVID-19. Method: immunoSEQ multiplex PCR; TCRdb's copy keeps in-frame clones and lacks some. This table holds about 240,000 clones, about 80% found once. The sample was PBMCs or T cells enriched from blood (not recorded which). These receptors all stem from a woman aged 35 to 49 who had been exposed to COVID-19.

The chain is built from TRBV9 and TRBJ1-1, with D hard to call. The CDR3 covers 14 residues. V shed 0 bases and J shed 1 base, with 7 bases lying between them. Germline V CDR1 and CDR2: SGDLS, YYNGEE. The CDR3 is CASSVVRPNTEAFF. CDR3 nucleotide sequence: TGTGCCAGCAGCGTAGTGCGGCCGAACACTGAAGCTTTCTTT.

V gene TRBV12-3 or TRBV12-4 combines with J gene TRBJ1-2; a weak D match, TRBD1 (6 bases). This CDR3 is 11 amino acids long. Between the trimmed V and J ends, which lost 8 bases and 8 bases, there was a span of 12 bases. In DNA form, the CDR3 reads TGTGCCAGCCGACTTGGGGGCGGCTACACCTTC. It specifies CASRLGGGYTF.

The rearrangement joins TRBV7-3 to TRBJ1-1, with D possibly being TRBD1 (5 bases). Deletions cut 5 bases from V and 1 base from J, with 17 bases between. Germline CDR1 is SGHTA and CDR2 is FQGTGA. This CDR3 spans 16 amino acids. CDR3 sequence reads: CASSAGRLARNTEAFF. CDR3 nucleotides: TGTGCCAGCAGCGCGGGACGATTGGCGCGGAACACTGAAGCTTTCTTT. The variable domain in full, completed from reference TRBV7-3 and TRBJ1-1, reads GAGVSQTPSNKVTEKGKYVELRCDPISGHTALYWYRQSLGQGPEFLIYFQGTGAADDSGLPNDRFFAVRPEGSVSTLKIQRTERGDSAVYLCASSAGRLARNTEAFFGQGTRLTVV.

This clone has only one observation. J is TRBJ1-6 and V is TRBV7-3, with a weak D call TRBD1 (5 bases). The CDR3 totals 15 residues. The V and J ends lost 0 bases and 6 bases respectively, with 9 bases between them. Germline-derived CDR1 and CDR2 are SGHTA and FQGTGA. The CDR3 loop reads CASSLTAGPNSPLHF. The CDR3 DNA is TGTGCCAGCAGCTTAACCGCAGGGCCTAATTCACCCCTCCACTTT.

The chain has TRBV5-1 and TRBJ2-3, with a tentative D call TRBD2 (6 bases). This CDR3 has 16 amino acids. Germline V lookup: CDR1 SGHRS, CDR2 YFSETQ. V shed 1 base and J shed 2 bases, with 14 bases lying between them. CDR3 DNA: TGCGCCAGCAGCTTGTGGGCTAGCGCCCTCACAGATACGCAGTATTTT. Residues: CASSLWASALTDTQYF. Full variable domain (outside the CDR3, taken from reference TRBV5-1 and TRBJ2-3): KAGVTQTPRYLIKTRGQQVTLSCSPISGHRSVSWYQQTPGQGLQFLFEYFSETQRNKGNFPGRFSGRQFSNSRSEMNVSTLELGDSALYLCASSLWASALTDTQYFGPGTRLTVL.

CDR3 loop: CASSSGTGSNEKLFF. As DNA, the CDR3 is TGCGCCAGCAGCTCAGGGACAGGCTCAAATGAAAAACTGTTTTTT. The chain links TRBV5-1 to TRBJ1-4; 8 nucleotides match TRBD1. The junction had 6 bases not matched to a gene; V was cut back by 3 bases and J by 5 bases. CDR1 and CDR2 (germline): SGHRS, YFSETQ. The CDR3 sequence is 15 residues long.

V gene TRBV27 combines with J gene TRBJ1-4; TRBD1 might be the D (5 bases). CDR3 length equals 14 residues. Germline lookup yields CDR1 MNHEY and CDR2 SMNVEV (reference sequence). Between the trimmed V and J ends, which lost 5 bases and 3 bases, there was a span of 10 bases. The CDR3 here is CASSPGDANEKLFF. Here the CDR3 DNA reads TGTGCCAGCAGTCCGGGGGACGCTAATGAAAAACTGTTTTTT.

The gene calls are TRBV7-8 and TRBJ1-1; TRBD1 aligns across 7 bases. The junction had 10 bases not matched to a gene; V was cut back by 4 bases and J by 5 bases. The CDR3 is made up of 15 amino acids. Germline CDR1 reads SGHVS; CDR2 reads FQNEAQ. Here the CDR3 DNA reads TGTGCCAGCAGCTCCATCACAGGGGTGGGTACTGAAGCTTTCTTT. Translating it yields CASSSITGVGTEAFF.